The present TCR beta chain was sequenced within a study of T cell changes during pregnancy in multiple sclerosis. Generated by immunoSEQ multiplex PCR, the TCRdb table keeps only in-frame clones and is missing some. The sample contains about 87,000 clones, about 93% of which appear only once. This receptor was taken from a female donor in good health, enrolled as a control in a pregnancy study. The specimen was peripheral blood, collected in the third trimester of pregnancy.

CDR3 region: CASSFLGQGNTGELFF. CDR3 bases: TGCGCCAGCAGCTTCCTAGGGCAGGGGAACACCGGGGAGCTGTTTTTT. The rearrangement links TRBV5-1 to TRBJ2-2, with D possibly being TRBD1 (5 bases). V shed 2 bases and J shed 1 base, with 12 bases lying between them. CDR3 length equals 16 residues. Germline V CDR1 and CDR2: SGHRS, YFSETQ.